The T cell receptor (beta chain) described here comes from a study of technical replicates of blood from a few donors. The CDR3 contains 15 residues. Trimming took off 1 base at V and 0 bases at J, with 9 bases between the two ends. Looked up from germline, CDR1 is MNHEY and CDR2 is SVGAGI. The method was immunoSEQ multiplex PCR; TCRdb's version includes in-frame clones alone and lacks a portion of them. The table includes some 87,000 clones, approximately 96% detected once. The genes are TRBV6-5 and TRBJ1-1; D is ambiguous. The sequence was obtained from a human donor in good health. Sample: T cells isolated from PBMCs. Here the CDR3 DNA reads TGTGCCAGCAGTTACTTAAGAGGCCTGAACACTGAAGCTTTCTTT. This translates into CASSYLRGLNTEAFF.